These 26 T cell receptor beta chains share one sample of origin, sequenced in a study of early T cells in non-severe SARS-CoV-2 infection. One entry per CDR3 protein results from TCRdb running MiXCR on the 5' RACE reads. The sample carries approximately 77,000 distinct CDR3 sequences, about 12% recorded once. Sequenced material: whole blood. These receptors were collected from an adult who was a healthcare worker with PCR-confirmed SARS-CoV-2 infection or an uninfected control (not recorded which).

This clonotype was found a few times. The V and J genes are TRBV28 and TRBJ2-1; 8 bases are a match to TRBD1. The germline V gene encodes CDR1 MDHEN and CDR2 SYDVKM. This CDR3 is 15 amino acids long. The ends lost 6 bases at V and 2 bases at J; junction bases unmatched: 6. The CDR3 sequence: CASRVDRGTYNEQFF. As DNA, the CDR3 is TGTGCCAGCAGGGTTGACAGGGGCACCTACAATGAGCAGTTCTTC.

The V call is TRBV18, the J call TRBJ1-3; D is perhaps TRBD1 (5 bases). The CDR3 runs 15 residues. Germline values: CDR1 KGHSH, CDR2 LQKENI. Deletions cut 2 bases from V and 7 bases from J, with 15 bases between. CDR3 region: CASSPSRGERNTIYF. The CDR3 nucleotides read TGTGCCAGCTCACCATCCCGGGGGGAACGGAACACCATATATTTT.

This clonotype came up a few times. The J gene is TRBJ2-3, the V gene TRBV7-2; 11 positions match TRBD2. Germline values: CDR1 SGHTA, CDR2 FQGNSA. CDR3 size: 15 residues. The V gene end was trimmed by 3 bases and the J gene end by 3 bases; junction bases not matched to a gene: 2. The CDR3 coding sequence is TGTGCCAGCAGCTTGGCTAGCGGGGGGACAGATACGCAGTATTTT. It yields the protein CASSLASGGTDTQYF.

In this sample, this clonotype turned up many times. The CDR3 region has the DNA TGTGCCAGCAGTGAAGCAACAGGGGGCGGCGGGGAGCTGTTTTTT. Translation gives CASSEATGGGGELFF. The rearrangement links TRBV6-1 to TRBJ2-2; 9 bases are a match to TRBD1. The germline V gene has CDR1 MNHNS and CDR2 SASEGT. The CDR3 is 15 residues long. With 0 bases clipped from V and 7 bases from J, the junction kept 3 bases outside the gene matches.

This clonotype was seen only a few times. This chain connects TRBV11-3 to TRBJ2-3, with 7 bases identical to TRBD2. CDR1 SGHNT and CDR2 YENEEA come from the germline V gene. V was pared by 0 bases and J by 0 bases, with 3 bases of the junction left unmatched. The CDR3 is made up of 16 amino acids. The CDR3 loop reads CASSLDGTTSTDTQYF. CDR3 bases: TGTGCCAGCAGCTTAGATGGGACTACTAGCACAGATACGCAGTATTTT. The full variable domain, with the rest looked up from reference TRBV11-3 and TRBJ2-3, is EAGVVQSPRYKIIEKKQPVAFWCNPISGHNTLYWYLQNLGQGPELLIRYENEEAVDDSQLPKDRFSAERLKGVDSTLKIQPAELGDSAVYLCASSLDGTTSTDTQYFGPGTRLTVL.

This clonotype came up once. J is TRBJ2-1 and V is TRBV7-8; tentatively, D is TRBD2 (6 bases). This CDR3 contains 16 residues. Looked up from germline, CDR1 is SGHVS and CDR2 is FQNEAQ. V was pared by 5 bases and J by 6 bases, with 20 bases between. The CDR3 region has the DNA TGTGCCAGCAGCCCAGATGTGGGGGGTAAAGGCAATGAGCAGTTCTTC. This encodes CASSPDVGGKGNEQFF.

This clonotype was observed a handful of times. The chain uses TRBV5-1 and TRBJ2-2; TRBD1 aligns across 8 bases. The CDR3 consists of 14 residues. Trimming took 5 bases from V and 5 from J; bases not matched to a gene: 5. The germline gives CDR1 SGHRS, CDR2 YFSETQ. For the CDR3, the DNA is TGCGCCAGCAGGCCAGGGGGCCGGACCGGGGAGCTGTTTTTT. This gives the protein CASRPGGRTGELFF.

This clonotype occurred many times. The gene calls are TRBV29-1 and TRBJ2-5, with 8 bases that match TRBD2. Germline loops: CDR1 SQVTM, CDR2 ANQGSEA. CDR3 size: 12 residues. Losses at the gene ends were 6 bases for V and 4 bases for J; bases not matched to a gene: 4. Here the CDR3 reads CSVRAGGETQYF. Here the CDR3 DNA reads TGCAGCGTCCGTGCGGGAGGAGAGACCCAGTACTTC.

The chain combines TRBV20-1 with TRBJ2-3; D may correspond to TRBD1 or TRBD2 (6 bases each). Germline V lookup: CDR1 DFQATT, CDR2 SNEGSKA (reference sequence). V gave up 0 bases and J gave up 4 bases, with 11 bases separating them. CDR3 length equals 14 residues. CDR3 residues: CSARDARGADTQYF. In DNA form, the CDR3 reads TGCAGTGCTAGAGATGCAAGGGGGGCAGATACGCAGTATTTT.

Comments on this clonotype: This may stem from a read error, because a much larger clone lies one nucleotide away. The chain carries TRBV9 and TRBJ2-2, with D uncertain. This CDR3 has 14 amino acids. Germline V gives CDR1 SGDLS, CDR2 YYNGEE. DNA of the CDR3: TGTGTCAGCAGCGTAGGTCAGAGCACCGGGGAGCTGTTTTTT. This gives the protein CVSSVGQSTGELFF.

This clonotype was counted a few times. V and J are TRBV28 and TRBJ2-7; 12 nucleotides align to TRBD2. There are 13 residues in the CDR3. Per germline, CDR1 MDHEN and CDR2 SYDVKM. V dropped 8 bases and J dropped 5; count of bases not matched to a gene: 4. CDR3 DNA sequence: TGTGCCAGCCTAGCGGGAGGGTCCGACGAGCAGTACTTC. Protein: CASLAGGSDEQYF.

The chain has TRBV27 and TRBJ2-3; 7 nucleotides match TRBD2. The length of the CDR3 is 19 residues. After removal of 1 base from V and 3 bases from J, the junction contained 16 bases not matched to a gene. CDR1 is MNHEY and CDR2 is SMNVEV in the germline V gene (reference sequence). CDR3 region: CASSLLEAEGGPRTDTQYF. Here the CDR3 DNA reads TGTGCCAGCAGTTTATTGGAAGCCGAGGGAGGGCCCCGGACAGATACGCAGTATTTT.

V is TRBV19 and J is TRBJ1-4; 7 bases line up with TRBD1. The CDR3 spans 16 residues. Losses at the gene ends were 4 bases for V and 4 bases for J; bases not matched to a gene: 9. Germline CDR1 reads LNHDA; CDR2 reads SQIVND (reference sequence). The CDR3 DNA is TGTGCCAGTAGTAGGGGACAGACGGACCGTAATGAAAAACTGTTTTTT. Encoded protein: CASSRGQTDRNEKLFF.

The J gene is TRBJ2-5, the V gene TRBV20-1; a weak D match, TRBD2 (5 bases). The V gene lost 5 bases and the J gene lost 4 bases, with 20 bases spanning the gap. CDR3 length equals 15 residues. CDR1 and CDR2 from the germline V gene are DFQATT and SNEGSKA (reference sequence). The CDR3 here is CSAPTPRGSGETQYF. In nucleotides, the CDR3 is TGCAGTGCTCCCACCCCCCGGGGTTCGGGAGAGACCCAGTACTTC.

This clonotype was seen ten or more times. The CDR3 coding sequence is TGTGCCAGCAGCCAGGGGGCGCATGAGCAGTACTTC. As protein: CASSQGAHEQYF. The chain combines TRBV3-1 with TRBJ2-7, with D maybe TRBD1 (6 bases). V was shortened by 3 bases and J by 7 bases, with 10 bases between the two germline ends. In germline, CDR1 is LGHDT, CDR2 YNNKEL (reference sequence). The CDR3 has 12 amino acids.

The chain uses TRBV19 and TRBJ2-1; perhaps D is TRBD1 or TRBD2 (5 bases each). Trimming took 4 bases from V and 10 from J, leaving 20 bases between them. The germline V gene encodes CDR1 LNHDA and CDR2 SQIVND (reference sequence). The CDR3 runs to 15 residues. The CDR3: CASSTSMGVIEEQFF. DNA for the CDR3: TGTGCCAGTAGTACCTCCATGGGGGTCATTGAAGAGCAGTTCTTC.

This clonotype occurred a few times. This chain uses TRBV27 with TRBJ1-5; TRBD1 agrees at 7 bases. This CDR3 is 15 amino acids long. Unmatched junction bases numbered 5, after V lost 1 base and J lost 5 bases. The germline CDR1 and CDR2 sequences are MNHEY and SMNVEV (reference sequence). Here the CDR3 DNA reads TGTGCCAGCAGTTTATGGGGAGGGGGCCATCAGCCCCAGCATTTT. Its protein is CASSLWGGGHQPQHF.

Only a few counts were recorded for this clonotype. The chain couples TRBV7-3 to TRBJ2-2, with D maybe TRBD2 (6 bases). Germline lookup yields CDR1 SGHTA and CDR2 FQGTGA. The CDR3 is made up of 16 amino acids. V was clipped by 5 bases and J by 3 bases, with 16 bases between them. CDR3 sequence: CASSLQRALHTGELFF. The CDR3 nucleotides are TGTGCCAGCAGCCTCCAGCGGGCCTTACACACCGGGGAGCTGTTTTTT.

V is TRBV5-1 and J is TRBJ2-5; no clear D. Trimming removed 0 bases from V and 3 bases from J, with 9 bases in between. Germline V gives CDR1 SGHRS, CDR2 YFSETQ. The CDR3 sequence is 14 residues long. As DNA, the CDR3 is TGCGCCAGCAGCTTGGGAACGGCGGAAGAGACCCAGTACTTC. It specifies CASSLGTAEETQYF.

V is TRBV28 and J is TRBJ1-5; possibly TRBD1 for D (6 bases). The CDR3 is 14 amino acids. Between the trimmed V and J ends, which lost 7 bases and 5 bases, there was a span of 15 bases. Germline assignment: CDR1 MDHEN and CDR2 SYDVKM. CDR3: CASIPGQTYQPQHF. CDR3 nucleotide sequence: TGTGCCAGCATCCCCGGACAGACCTATCAGCCCCAGCATTTT.

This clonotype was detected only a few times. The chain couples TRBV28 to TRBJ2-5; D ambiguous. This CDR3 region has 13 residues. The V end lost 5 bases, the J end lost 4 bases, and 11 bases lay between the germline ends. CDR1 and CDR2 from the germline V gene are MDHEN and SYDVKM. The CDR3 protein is CASSPRFRETQYF. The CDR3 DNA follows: TGTGCCAGCAGTCCCCGATTCAGAGAGACCCAGTACTTC. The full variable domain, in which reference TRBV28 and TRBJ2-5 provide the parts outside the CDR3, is DVKVTQSSRYLVKRTGEKVFLECVQDMDHENMFWYRQDPGLGLRLIYFSYDVKMKEKGDIPEGYSVSREKKERFSLILESASTNQTSMYLCASSPRFRETQYFGPGTRLLVL.

The DNA for the CDR3 is TGTGCCACCGGACAGGGAATCGAGACCCAGTACTTC. It codes for CATGQGIETQYF. The chain links TRBV28 to TRBJ2-5, with 8 bases lining up with TRBD1. This CDR3 comprises 12 residues. Trimming removed 10 bases from V and 5 bases from J; junction bases left unmatched: 6. Germline loops: CDR1 MDHEN, CDR2 SYDVKM.

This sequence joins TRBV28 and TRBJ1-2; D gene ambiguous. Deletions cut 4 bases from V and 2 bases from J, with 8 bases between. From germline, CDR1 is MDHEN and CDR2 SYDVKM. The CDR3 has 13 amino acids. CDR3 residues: CASSSGLNYGYTF. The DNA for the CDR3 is TGTGCCAGCAGTTCCGGACTCAACTATGGCTACACCTTC.

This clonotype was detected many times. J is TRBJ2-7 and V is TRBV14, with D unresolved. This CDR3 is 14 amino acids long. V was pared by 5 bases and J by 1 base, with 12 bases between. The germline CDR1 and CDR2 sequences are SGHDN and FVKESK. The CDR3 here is CASSSSGFSYEQYF. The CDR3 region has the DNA TGTGCCAGCAGCTCTAGTGGGTTTTCCTACGAGCAGTACTTC.

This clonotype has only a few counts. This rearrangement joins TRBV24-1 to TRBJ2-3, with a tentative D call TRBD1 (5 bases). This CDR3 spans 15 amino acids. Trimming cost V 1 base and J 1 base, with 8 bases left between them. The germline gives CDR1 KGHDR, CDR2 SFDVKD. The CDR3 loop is CATSDLFRGTDTQYF. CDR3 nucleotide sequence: TGTGCCACCAGTGATTTATTCAGGGGCACAGATACGCAGTATTTT.

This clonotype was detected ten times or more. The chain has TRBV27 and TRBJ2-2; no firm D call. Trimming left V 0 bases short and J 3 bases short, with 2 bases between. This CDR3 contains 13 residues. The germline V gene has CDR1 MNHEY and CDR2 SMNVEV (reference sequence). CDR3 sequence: CASSLSYTGELFF. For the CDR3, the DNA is TGTGCCAGCAGTTTATCGTACACCGGGGAGCTGTTTTTT.